The 21 T cell receptor beta chains below were found in one sample sequenced in a study of OX40 agonist ivuxolimab in advanced cancers. Method: immunoSEQ multiplex PCR; TCRdb's copy keeps in-frame clones and lacks some. The table has just over 30,000 clones, 80% to 90% seen once; the top ten hold roughly 25%. Here the sequenced sample was CD4+ or CD8+ T cells sorted from blood, taken in a trial of the OX40 agonist ivuxolimab. The receptors originated from an adult with an advanced solid tumor such as melanoma, head and neck, liver or kidney cancer.

The table lists this clone with a few counts. The V and J genes are TRBV5-4 and TRBJ2-2; D unresolved. CDR3 length: 13 amino acids. Germline loops: CDR1 SGHNT, CDR2 YYREEE (reference sequence). Trimming pared 0 bases from V and 7 bases from J, leaving 7 bases between. CDR3 residues: CASSLVPGGELFF. In DNA form, the CDR3 reads TGTGCCAGCAGCTTGGTTCCAGGCGGGGAGCTGTTTTTT.

The chain joins TRBV5-1 to TRBJ2-2; D perhaps matches TRBD2 (5 bases). This CDR3 has 17 amino acids. V lost 1 base and J 6 bases, leaving 19 bases between the germline ends. Germline CDR1 and CDR2: SGHRS and YFSETQ. CDR3 DNA sequence: TGCGCCAGCAGCTTGAACCTAGCCCCTCCTACCCCCGGGGAGCTGTTTTTT. It codes for CASSLNLAPPTPGELFF.

The rearrangement joins TRBV6-1 to TRBJ1-6; no firm D call. The germline gives CDR1 MNHNS, CDR2 SASEGT. V lost 5 bases and J 8 bases, leaving 13 bases between the germline ends. The CDR3 extends over 14 amino acids. CDR3 in amino acids: CASSSRAGDSPLHF. The DNA of the CDR3 is TGTGCCAGCAGTTCTAGAGCTGGAGATTCACCCCTCCACTTT.

The genes are TRBV5-1 and TRBJ2-7, with 9 bases fitting TRBD2. The CDR3 length is 14 residues. Germline V CDR1 and CDR2: SGHRS, YFSETQ. V lost 4 bases, J lost 3 bases, and 5 bases stayed unmatched. CDR3 residues: CASSIGLASYEQYF. For the CDR3, the DNA is TGCGCCAGCAGCATAGGACTAGCGAGCTACGAGCAGTACTTC.

The V and J genes are TRBV15 and TRBJ2-1; the match to TRBD2 covers 9 bases. The CDR3 is made up of 17 amino acids. The germline CDR1 and CDR2 sequences are LNHNV and YYDKDF (reference sequence). V lost 3 bases, J lost 6 bases, and 12 bases stayed unmatched. The CDR3 protein is CATSSGEAGGRFNEQFF. CDR3 in DNA: TGTGCCACCAGCAGCGGTGAAGCGGGAGGAAGGTTCAATGAGCAGTTCTTC.

This chain links TRBV28 with TRBJ2-1; a possible D gene is TRBD2 (6 bases). Trimming took off 3 bases at V and 4 bases at J, with 10 bases between the two ends. The CDR3 runs to 14 residues. CDR1 MDHEN and CDR2 SYDVKM come from the germline V gene. The CDR3 loop is CASSFGGLYNEQFF. The CDR3 region has the DNA TGTGCCAGCAGTTTCGGGGGATTATACAATGAGCAGTTCTTC.

The chain joins TRBV12-5 to TRBJ1-1, with TRBD1 identical over 10 bases. V trimming: 5 bases; J trimming: 1 base; junction bases outside the gene matches: 10. This CDR3 spans 17 amino acids. Germline V gene data show CDR1 as LGHNT and CDR2 as FRNRAP. The CDR3 region has the DNA TGTGCTAGTGGTGGTGCGTTGGGGACAGGGGAGAACACTGAAGCTTTCTTT. Encoded protein: CASGGALGTGENTEAFF.

This chain joins TRBV29-1 and TRBJ2-1, with 14 bases fitting TRBD2. The CDR3 runs to 18 residues. V gave up 5 bases and J gave up 5 bases; unmatched junction bases: 14. Germline assignment: CDR1 SQVTM and CDR2 ANQGSEA. CDR3 protein: CSVHKAGLAGVPNNEQFF. CDR3 coding DNA: TGCAGCGTTCACAAAGCGGGACTAGCGGGAGTACCCAACAATGAGCAGTTCTTC.

The CDR3, as DNA: TGTGCCAGCAGCCCCAGCGGAAGAAGCACAGATACGCAGTATTTT. Translated: CASSPSGRSTDTQYF. The V gene is TRBV7-2, the J gene TRBJ2-3; D perhaps matches TRBD2 (5 bases). From germline, CDR1 is SGHTA and CDR2 FQGNSA. V lost 5 bases and J lost 0, with 12 bases in between. The CDR3 has 15 amino acids.

This chain links TRBV7-9 with TRBJ2-5; TRBD2 matches at 11 bases. The germline V gene encodes CDR1 SEHNR and CDR2 FQNEAQ (reference sequence). This CDR3 contains 15 residues. V lost 4 bases and J lost 3; bases outside the gene matches: 4. The CDR3 DNA is TGTGCCAGCAGCTCCCCACTAGCGGGGGAAGAGACCCAGTACTTC. It specifies CASSSPLAGEETQYF.

The chain is built from TRBV30 and TRBJ1-2, with D possibly matching TRBD1 (6 bases). The CDR3 is made up of 13 amino acids. CDR1 and CDR2 (germline): GTSNPN, SVGIG (reference sequence). V was shortened by 5 bases and J by 8 bases, with 18 bases between the two germline ends. This CDR3 is CAWGGHGPGGYTF. For the CDR3, the DNA is TGTGCCTGGGGGGGGCACGGACCCGGCGGCTACACCTTC.

The V gene is TRBV4-1, the J gene TRBJ2-7; D perhaps matches TRBD1 (6 bases). Germline V gives CDR1 MGHRA, CDR2 YSYEKL. This CDR3 has 13 residues. The germline V and J ends were trimmed by 3 bases and 1 base, with 7 bases remaining between them. CDR3 bases: TGCGCCAGCAGCCACCAGGGGTCCTACGAGCAGTACTTC. Encoded protein: CASSHQGSYEQYF.

V usage is TRBV29-1 and J usage is TRBJ2-1; possibly TRBD2 for D (5 bases). The CDR3 has 16 residues. V lost 3 bases, J lost 0 bases, and 15 bases lay in between. CDR1 is SQVTM and CDR2 is ANQGSEA in the germline V gene. CDR3 in amino acids: CSVELFGTSSYNEQFF. DNA of the CDR3: TGCAGCGTTGAGCTGTTCGGAACTAGCTCCTACAATGAGCAGTTCTTC.

The chain carries TRBV28 and TRBJ2-1; 13 bases match TRBD2. The CDR3 sequence is 18 residues long. Germline CDR1 is MDHEN and CDR2 is SYDVKM. V shed 5 bases, J shed 6 bases, and the junction held 13 bases outside the gene matches. CDR3 coding DNA: TGTGCCAGCAGTCTCAACCCCCGGACTAGCGGGAGCCGCAATGAGCAGTTCTTC. Amino acid sequence: CASSLNPRTSGSRNEQFF.

J is TRBJ2-5 and V is TRBV6-5; no reliable D call. The end of the DNA fits TRBJ2-7 better, so the J call may be wrong. There are 16 residues in the CDR3. The germline V gene encodes CDR1 MNHEY and CDR2 SVGAGI. The CDR3 reads CASSYSYSMSSYEQYF. The CDR3 coding sequence is TGTGCCAGCAGTTACTCGTATAGTATGAGTTCCTACGAGCAGTACTTC.

The table lists this clone with a count of one. The V gene is TRBV18, the J gene TRBJ2-2, with no clear D. The V gene's germline CDR1 is KGHSH and CDR2 LQKENI. This CDR3 spans 15 amino acids. Trimming removed 5 bases at V and 5 bases at J, with 15 bases between. The CDR3 region is CASSSGGQGTGELFF. The CDR3 bases are TGTGCCAGCTCATCGGGTGGTCAAGGGACCGGGGAGCTGTTTTTT. The variable domain in full, with the rest retrieved from reference TRBV18 and TRBJ2-2, is NAGVMQNPRHLVRRRGQEARLRCSPMKGHSHVYWYRQLPEEGLKFMVYLQKENIIDESGMPKERFSAEFPKEGPSILRIQQVVRGDSAAYFCASSSGGQGTGELFFGEGSRLTVL.

J is TRBJ2-1 and V is TRBV5-4; D remains unclear. CDR3 length: 13 residues. V lost 0 bases and J 8 bases, leaving 9 bases between the germline ends. In germline, CDR1 is SGHNT, CDR2 YYREEE (reference sequence). The CDR3 nucleotides read TGTGCCAGCAGCTTGGTGTCATCTGATGAGCAGTTCTTC. Its protein is CASSLVSSDEQFF.

V is TRBV6-1 and J is TRBJ2-7; D might be TRBD1 (6 bases). V was pared by 0 bases and J by 2 bases, with 11 bases between. The CDR3 is 15 amino acids. CDR1 is MNHNS, CDR2 SASEGT, per germline. In DNA, the CDR3 is TGTGCCAGCAGTGAAGCCGGGTCAGGGGCCTACGAGCAGTACTTC. As protein: CASSEAGSGAYEQYF.

The chain couples TRBV5-1 to TRBJ1-2; TRBD1 agrees at 7 bases. Trimming at V came to 0 bases and at J to 7 bases, leaving 12 bases not matched to a gene. Germline-derived CDR1 and CDR2 are SGHRS and YFSETQ. This CDR3 region has 16 residues. CDR3 protein: CASSLDLGDRVRGYTF. CDR3 nucleotide sequence: TGCGCCAGCAGCTTGGATTTAGGAGACAGGGTTCGTGGCTACACCTTC.

The chain recombines TRBV5-4 with TRBJ2-7; D might be TRBD1 or TRBD2, each matching 5 bases. CDR1 and CDR2 from the germline V gene are SGHNT and YYREEE (reference sequence). Trimming removed 1 base from V and 4 bases from J, with 15 bases in between. The length of the CDR3 is 15 residues. The CDR3 reads CASSLPEGPTYEQYF. The DNA for the CDR3 is TGTGCCAGCAGCTTGCCCGAGGGACCGACTTACGAGCAGTACTTC.

This clone was seen only a few times. The gene calls are TRBV7-6 and TRBJ2-1; D remains unclear. Trimming shortened V by 1 base and J by 4 bases, and 14 bases separated the two germline ends. Germline loops: CDR1 SGHVS, CDR2 FNYEAQ. The length of the CDR3 is 16 residues. The CDR3 nucleotides read TGTGCCAGCAGCTTAGTCTCTGGCGGAGATTACAATGAGCAGTTCTTC. It specifies CASSLVSGGDYNEQFF.